The next 26 T cell receptor beta chains were all read from a single sample in a study of T cells in Graves' hyperthyroidism and ophthalmopathy. Amplification yielded TCR beta CDR3 regions, with RNA transcripts as the source. RT-PCR in the first round (using the HTBI primer set) targeted the TCR CDR3. TCRdb re-derived calls from the multiplex PCR reads in MiXCR, one entry per CDR3 protein. The profile shows 300,000 to 400,000 distinct CDR3 sequences, around a fifth of them singletons. The material sequenced was blood. The source is a woman between 50 and 59 years old with Graves' hyperthyroidism.

This clonotype occurred many times. The chain uses TRBV24-1 and TRBJ1-6, with unresolved D. V was cut by 4 bases and J by 7 bases, with 16 bases left in between. This CDR3 comprises 16 residues. The V gene's germline CDR1 is KGHDR and CDR2 SFDVKD. CDR3 loop: CATSDGGPGRNSPLHF. CDR3 DNA: TGTGCCACCAGTGACGGCGGGCCGGGGAGGAATTCACCCCTCCACTTT.

This clonotype was counted many times. The chain has TRBV6-1 and TRBJ2-5; D remains unclear. Trimming left V 5 bases short and J 5 bases short, with 12 bases between. Germline-derived CDR1 and CDR2 are MNHNS and SASEGT. The length of the CDR3 is 13 residues. The CDR3 protein is CASSSPVGETQYF. CDR3 nucleotide sequence: TGTGCCAGCAGTTCGCCTGTGGGGGAGACCCAGTACTTC.

This clonotype was seen ten or more times. V is TRBV12-3 or TRBV12-4 and J is TRBJ1-4; D is possibly TRBD1 (5 bases). Trimming left V 5 bases short and J 8 bases short, with 12 bases between. The CDR3 has 13 residues. The CDR3 spells CASSTSGPEKLFF. CDR3 DNA: TGTGCCAGCAGTACATCAGGGCCGGAAAAACTGTTTTTT.

In the case of this clonotype: This sequence may be a read error, since a much larger clone differs from it by one base. This sequence joins TRBV2 and TRBJ2-1; 12 nucleotides align to TRBD2. Germline V lookup: CDR1 SNHLY, CDR2 FYNNEI. The CDR3 consists of 15 residues. V lost 6 bases and J lost 5; bases outside the gene matches: 5. The CDR3 nucleotides are TGTGCCAGCAGCTTTGGGACTAGCGGGCACAATGAGCAGTTCTTC. It codes for CASSFGTSGHNEQFF.

The chain is built from TRBV3-1 and TRBJ2-1; a weak D match, TRBD1 (5 bases). V gave up 5 bases and J gave up 5 bases, with 10 bases separating them. The CDR3 is made up of 13 amino acids. Germline loops: CDR1 LGHDT, CDR2 YNNKEL (reference sequence). The CDR3 is CASSFTGNNEQFF. CDR3 in DNA: TGTGCCAGCAGCTTTACAGGTAACAATGAGCAGTTCTTC.

This clonotype was counted at least ten times. CDR3 DNA: TGTGCCTGGAGTGGAGGAACAGGGGTAATCGAGCAGTACTTC. It is translated as CAWSGGTGVIEQYF. The chain uses TRBV30 and TRBJ2-7; 7 bases agree with TRBD1. The length of the CDR3 is 14 residues. CDR1 and CDR2 (germline): GTSNPN, SVGIG (reference sequence). Trimming at V came to 1 base and at J to 6 bases, leaving 9 bases not matched to a gene.

This clonotype was seen a few times. This chain joins TRBV27 and TRBJ2-7; 9 bases map to TRBD2. Germline assignment: CDR1 MNHEY and CDR2 SMNVEV (reference sequence). The trim removed 3 bases at V and 2 bases at J, leaving 5 bases unmatched. The length of the CDR3 is 15 residues. In DNA form, the CDR3 reads TGTGCCAGCAGTTTTTCTGCTAGCGGGACCTACGAGCAGTACTTC. Encoded protein: CASSFSASGTYEQYF.

Worth noting for this clonotype: A much larger clone differs by one base, so this may be a read error. This chain joins TRBV6-5 and TRBJ2-5; perhaps TRBD2 as D (7 bases). Looked up from germline, CDR1 is MNHEY and CDR2 is SVGAGI. With 4 bases removed from V and 2 bases from J, the gap between germline ends came to 17 bases. The CDR3 contains 16 residues. The CDR3 DNA sequence: TGTGCCAGCAGTTGCTCCTCGGGGGGCACTCAAGAGACCCAGTACTTC. Protein: CASSCSSGGTQETQYF.

The chain uses TRBV28 and TRBJ2-7; 11 nucleotides match TRBD2. Germline assignment: CDR1 MDHEN and CDR2 SYDVKM. Trimming took 6 bases from V and 6 from J; bases not matched to a gene: 13. The CDR3 is 16 residues long. CDR3 DNA sequence: TGTGCCAGCAGCCCCGGATCACTAGCGGGAGTTCTCGAGCAGTACTTC. Translation: CASSPGSLAGVLEQYF.

This clonotype was detected ten times or more. The genes are TRBV7-2 and TRBJ2-1; 10 bases map to TRBD2. Germline assignment: CDR1 SGHTA and CDR2 FQGNSA. The J segment lost 2 bases and the V segment lost 6 bases, leaving 10 bases of the junction unmatched. The CDR3 has 17 amino acids. CDR3: CASRSRSGGATYNEQFF. CDR3 sequence (DNA): TGTGCCAGCAGATCACGAAGCGGGGGGGCCACCTACAATGAGCAGTTCTTC.

The chain carries TRBV12-3 or TRBV12-4 and TRBJ2-1; D remains unclear. Trimming removed 8 bases from V and 6 bases from J, with 17 bases in between. The CDR3 sequence is 14 residues long. DNA for the CDR3: TGTGCCAGCGGATCCGAAATGGGAATCAATGAGCAGTTCTTC. Translating gives CASGSEMGINEQFF.

This clonotype was observed at least ten times. The CDR3 DNA reads TGTGCCAGCAGCAGAGACCCCCAAGAGACCCAGTACTTC. It yields the protein CASSRDPQETQYF. The chain employs TRBV7-3 and TRBJ2-5; D unresolved. CDR3 size: 13 residues. The V gene lost 5 bases and the J gene lost 1 base, with 8 bases spanning the gap. The germline V gene has CDR1 SGHTA and CDR2 FQGTGA.

A word on this clonotype: This may arise from a read error, as a much more abundant clone is one base away. This chain links TRBV6-1 with TRBJ1-1; 9 bases agree with TRBD1. CDR3 length: 16 residues. Trimming cost V 6 bases and J 0 bases; bases outside gene matches: 8. Germline CDR1 MNHNS, CDR2 SASEGT. CDR3 in DNA: TGTGCCAGCAGCCCGACAGGGGGGTTTATGAACACTGAAGCTTTCTTT. Its protein product is CASSPTGGFMNTEAFF.

A few counts support this clonotype. The chain carries TRBV29-1 and TRBJ1-2, with unresolved D. This CDR3 spans 14 amino acids. V was cut by 4 bases and J by 0 bases, with 12 bases left in between. Germline CDR1 SQVTM, CDR2 ANQGSEA. CDR3 nucleotides: TGCAGCGTTGGAGGCAGGTTAGCTAACTATGGCTACACCTTC. It yields the protein CSVGGRLANYGYTF.

This rearrangement joins TRBV19 to TRBJ2-2; D perhaps matches TRBD1 (6 bases). CDR3 size: 15 residues. V lost 5 bases and J lost 6, with 16 bases in between. Germline CDR1 and CDR2: LNHDA and SQIVND (reference sequence). The CDR3 here is CASSWGPGAAGELFF. The DNA for the CDR3 is TGTGCCAGTAGTTGGGGCCCAGGGGCAGCCGGGGAGCTGTTTTTT.

This clonotype was detected once. The chain joins TRBV19 to TRBJ1-2, with D tentatively TRBD1 (6 bases). CDR3 length: 16 amino acids. From germline, CDR1 is LNHDA and CDR2 SQIVND (reference sequence). Trimming took 6 bases from V and 5 from J, leaving 22 bases between them. The CDR3 bases are TGTGCCAGTAGCAACCCCTCCGCAGGGGCGTCTTATGGCTACACCTTC. As protein: CASSNPSAGASYGYTF.

This clonotype was detected ten times or more. The chain carries TRBV13 and TRBJ1-1; D is possibly TRBD1 (6 bases). This CDR3 is 15 amino acids long. Germline V gives CDR1 PRHDT, CDR2 FYEKMQ (reference sequence). V lost 4 bases, J lost 0 bases, and 12 bases lay in between. This CDR3 is CASSSRGALNTEAFF. The CDR3 DNA reads TGTGCCAGCAGCTCCCGGGGGGCGCTGAACACTGAAGCTTTCTTT.

The chain recombines TRBV5-8 with TRBJ2-7, with 7 bases aligning to TRBD1. V trimming: 2 bases; J trimming: 3 bases; junction bases outside the gene matches: 17. In germline, CDR1 is SGHTS, CDR2 YDEGEE. The length of the CDR3 is 18 residues. The DNA of the CDR3 is TGTGCCAGCAGCTTAGGTCATCGTCAGGGACAGCAAAGCTACGAGCAGTACTTC. This encodes CASSLGHRQGQQSYEQYF.

The rearrangement uses TRBV20-1 and TRBJ2-2, with 9 bases matching TRBD2. The length of the CDR3 is 15 residues. Germline-derived CDR1 and CDR2 are DFQATT and SNEGSKA (reference sequence). V was pared by 5 bases and J by 6 bases, with 10 bases of the junction left unmatched. CDR3 nucleotide sequence: TGCAGTGCTTGGGGGTTAGCGGGAGTTCCCGGGGAGCTGTTTTTT. This gives the protein CSAWGLAGVPGELFF.

The chain has TRBV28 and TRBJ1-5; possibly TRBD1 for D (6 bases). Germline V gene sequence: CDR1 MDHEN, CDR2 SYDVKM. The CDR3 extends over 16 amino acids. V was shortened by 1 base and J by 2 bases, with 12 bases between the two germline ends. CDR3 bases: TGTGCCAGCAGTTTATTGGGACGGACAGGCAATCAGCCCCAGCATTTT. Protein sequence: CASSLLGRTGNQPQHF.

The chain couples TRBV11-2 to TRBJ2-5; D is possibly TRBD2 (5 bases). V lost 5 bases and J lost 7, with 14 bases in between. The CDR3 has 13 residues. Germline V lookup: CDR1 SGHAT, CDR2 FQNNGV. The CDR3 DNA reads TGTGCCAGCAGCCTCGACTACTCGGGGACCCAGTACTTC. It is translated as CASSLDYSGTQYF. Full variable domain (missing parts from reference TRBV11-2 and TRBJ2-5): EAGVAQSPRYKIIEKRQSVAFWCNPISGHATLYWYQQILGQGPKLLIQFQNNGVVDDSQLPKDRFSAERLKGVDSTLKIQPAKLEDSAVYLCASSLDYSGTQYFGPGTRLLVL.

The count of this clonotype is one. The V gene is TRBV10-2, the J gene TRBJ2-4; 10 bases line up with TRBD1. In germline, CDR1 is WSHSY, CDR2 SAAADI. Germline trimming cut 3 bases from V and 7 bases from J; bases unmatched to any gene: 3. This CDR3 contains 14 residues. The CDR3 sequence: CASSDWTGGNIQYF. CDR3 DNA: TGCGCCAGCAGTGATTGGACAGGGGGGAACATTCAGTACTTC.

This clonotype was detected only a few times. V gene TRBV18 combines with J gene TRBJ2-7, with 8 bases lining up with TRBD1. Germline V gene sequence: CDR1 KGHSH, CDR2 LQKENI. Trimming at V came to 6 bases and at J to 6 bases, leaving 13 bases not matched to a gene. The CDR3 covers 15 residues. In nucleotides, the CDR3 is TGTGCCAGCTCGCCGGCCAGGGGGCGATTGGCCGAGCAGTACTTC. Protein product: CASSPARGRLAEQYF.

The chain joins TRBV12-3 or TRBV12-4 to TRBJ1-2, with D uncertain. V gave up 10 bases and J gave up 3 bases, with 12 bases separating them. The CDR3 totals 12 residues. CDR3 residues: CATTNGHYGYTF. CDR3 DNA: TGTGCCACGACAAACGGACACTATGGCTACACCTTC.

This clonotype was seen repeatedly, ten times or more. The rearrangement links TRBV28 to TRBJ2-3; TRBD1 or TRBD2 may be the D gene (5 bases each). This CDR3 has 14 amino acids. Germline assignment: CDR1 MDHEN and CDR2 SYDVKM. V was cut by 4 bases and J by 5 bases, with 13 bases left in between. The chain's CDR3 is CASSSQGVKDTQYF. DNA of the CDR3: TGTGCCAGCAGTTCCCAGGGAGTCAAAGATACGCAGTATTTT.

This clonotype has at least ten counts. V usage is TRBV10-3 and J usage is TRBJ2-2; 14 bases line up with TRBD2. In germline, CDR1 is ENHRY, CDR2 SYGVKD. CDR3 length: 16 amino acids. V shed 11 bases, J shed 1 base, and the junction held 6 bases outside the gene matches. The CDR3 DNA is TGTGCCGGCGGGACTAGCGGGGGCCAGAACACCGGGGAGCTGTTTTTT. This gives the protein CAGGTSGGQNTGELFF.